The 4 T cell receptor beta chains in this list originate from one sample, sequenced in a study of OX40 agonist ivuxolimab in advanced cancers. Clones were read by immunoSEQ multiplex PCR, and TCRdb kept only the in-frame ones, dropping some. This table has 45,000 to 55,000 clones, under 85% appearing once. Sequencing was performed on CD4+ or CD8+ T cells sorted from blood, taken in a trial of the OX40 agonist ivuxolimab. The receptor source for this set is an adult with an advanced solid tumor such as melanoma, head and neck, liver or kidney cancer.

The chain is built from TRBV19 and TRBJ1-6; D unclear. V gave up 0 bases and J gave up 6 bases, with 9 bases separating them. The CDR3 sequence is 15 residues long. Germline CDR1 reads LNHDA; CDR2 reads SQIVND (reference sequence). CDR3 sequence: CASSIDDIPNSPLHF. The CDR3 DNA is TGTGCCAGTAGTATAGACGACATACCTAATTCACCCCTCCACTTT.

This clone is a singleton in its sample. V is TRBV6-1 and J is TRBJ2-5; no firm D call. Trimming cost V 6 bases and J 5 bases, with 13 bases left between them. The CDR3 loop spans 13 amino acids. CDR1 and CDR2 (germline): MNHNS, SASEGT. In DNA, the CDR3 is TGTGCCAGCAGGGGCATGGGGTGGGAGACCCAGTACTTC. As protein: CASRGMGWETQYF.

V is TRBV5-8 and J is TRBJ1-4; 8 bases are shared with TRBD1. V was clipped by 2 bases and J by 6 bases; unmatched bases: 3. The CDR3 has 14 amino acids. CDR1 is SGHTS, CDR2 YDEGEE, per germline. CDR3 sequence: CASSFPGQDEKLFF. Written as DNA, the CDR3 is TGTGCCAGCAGCTTTCCGGGACAGGATGAAAAACTGTTTTTT.

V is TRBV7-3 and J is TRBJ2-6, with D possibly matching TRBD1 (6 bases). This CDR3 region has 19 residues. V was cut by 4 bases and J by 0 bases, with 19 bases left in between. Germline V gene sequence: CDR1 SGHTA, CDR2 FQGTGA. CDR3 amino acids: CASSSRSGTYFSGANVLTF. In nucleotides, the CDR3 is TGTGCCAGCAGCTCCAGGTCGGGGACATACTTCTCTGGGGCCAACGTCCTGACTTTC.